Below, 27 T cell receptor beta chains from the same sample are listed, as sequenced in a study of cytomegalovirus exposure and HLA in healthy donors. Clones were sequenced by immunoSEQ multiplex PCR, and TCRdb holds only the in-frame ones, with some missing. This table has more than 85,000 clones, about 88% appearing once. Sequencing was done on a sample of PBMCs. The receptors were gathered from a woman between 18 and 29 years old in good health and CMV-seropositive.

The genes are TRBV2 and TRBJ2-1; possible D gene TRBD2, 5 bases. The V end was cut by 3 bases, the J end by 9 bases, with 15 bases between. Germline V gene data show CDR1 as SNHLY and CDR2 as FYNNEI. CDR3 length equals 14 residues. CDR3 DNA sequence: TGTGCCAGCAGTGACTTTCGGGAACGGGGTGAGCAGTTCTTC. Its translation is CASSDFRERGEQFF.

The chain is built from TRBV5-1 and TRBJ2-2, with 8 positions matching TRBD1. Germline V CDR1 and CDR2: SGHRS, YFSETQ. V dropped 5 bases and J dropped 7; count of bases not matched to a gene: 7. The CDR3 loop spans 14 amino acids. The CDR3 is CASSTRGLDGELFF. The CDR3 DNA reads TGCGCCAGCAGTACCAGGGGGCTTGACGGGGAGCTGTTTTTT.

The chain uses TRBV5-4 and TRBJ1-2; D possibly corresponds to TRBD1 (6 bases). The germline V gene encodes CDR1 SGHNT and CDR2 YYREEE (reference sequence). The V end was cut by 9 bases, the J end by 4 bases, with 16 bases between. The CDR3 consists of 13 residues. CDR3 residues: CATIPRGSYGYTF. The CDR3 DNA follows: TGTGCCACAATACCGAGGGGGTCCTATGGCTACACCTTC.

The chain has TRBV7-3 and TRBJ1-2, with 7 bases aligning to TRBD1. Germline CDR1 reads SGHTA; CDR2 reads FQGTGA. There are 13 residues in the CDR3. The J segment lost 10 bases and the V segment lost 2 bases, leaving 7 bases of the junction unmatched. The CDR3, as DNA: TGTGCCAGCAGCTTAGGGGCAGGGGGAGACTACACCTTC. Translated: CASSLGAGGDYTF.

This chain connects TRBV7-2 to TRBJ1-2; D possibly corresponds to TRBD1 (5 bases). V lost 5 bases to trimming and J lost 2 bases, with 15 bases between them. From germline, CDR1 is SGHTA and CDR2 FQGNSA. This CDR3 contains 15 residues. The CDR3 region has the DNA TGTGCCAGCAGCCCCCCGGGGGTCCCGAACTATGGCTACACCTTC. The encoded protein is CASSPPGVPNYGYTF.

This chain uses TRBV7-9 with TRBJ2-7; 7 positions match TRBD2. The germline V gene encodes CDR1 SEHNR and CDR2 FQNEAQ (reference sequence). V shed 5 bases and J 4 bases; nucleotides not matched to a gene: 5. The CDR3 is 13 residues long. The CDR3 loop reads CASSQSGRYEQYF. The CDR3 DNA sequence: TGTGCCAGCAGCCAATCCGGGAGGTACGAGCAGTACTTC.

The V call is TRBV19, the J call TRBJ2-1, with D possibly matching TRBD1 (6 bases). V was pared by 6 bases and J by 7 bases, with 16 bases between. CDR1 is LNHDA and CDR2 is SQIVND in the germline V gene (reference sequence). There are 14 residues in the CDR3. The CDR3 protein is CASRRATGRNEQFF. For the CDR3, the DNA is TGTGCCAGTAGGAGAGCGACAGGTCGGAATGAGCAGTTCTTC.

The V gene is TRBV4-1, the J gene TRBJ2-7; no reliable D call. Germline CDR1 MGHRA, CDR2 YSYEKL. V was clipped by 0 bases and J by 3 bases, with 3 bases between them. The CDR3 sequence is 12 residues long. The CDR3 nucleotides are TGCGCCAGCAGCCAAGACAGCTACGAGCAGTACTTC. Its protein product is CASSQDSYEQYF.

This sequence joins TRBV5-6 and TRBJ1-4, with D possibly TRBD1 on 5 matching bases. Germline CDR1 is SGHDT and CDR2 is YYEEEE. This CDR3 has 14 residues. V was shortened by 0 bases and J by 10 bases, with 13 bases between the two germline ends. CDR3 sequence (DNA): TGTGCCAGCAGCTTGGCGGGAGGGACCAGAAAACTGTTTTTT. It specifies CASSLAGGTRKLFF.

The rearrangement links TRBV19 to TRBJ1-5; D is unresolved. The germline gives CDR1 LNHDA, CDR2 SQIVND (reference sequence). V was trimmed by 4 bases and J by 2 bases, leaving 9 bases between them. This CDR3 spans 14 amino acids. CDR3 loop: CASSSRGGNQPQHF. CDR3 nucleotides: TGTGCCAGTAGTAGCCGGGGAGGCAATCAGCCCCAGCATTTT.

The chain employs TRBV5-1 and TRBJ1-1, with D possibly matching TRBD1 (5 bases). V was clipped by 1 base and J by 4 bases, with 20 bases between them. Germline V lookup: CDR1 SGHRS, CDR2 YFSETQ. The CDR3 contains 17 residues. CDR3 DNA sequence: TGCGCCAGCAGCTTGTACGTAGGAACAGGAGGGTCCACTGAAGCTTTCTTT. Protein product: CASSLYVGTGGSTEAFF.

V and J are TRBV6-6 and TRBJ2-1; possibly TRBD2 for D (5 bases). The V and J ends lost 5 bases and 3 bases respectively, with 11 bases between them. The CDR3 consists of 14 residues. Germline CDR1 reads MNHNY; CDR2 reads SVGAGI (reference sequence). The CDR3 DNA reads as TGTGCCAGCAGTACCCGGGATCGCTACAATGAGCAGTTCTTC. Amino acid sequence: CASSTRDRYNEQFF.

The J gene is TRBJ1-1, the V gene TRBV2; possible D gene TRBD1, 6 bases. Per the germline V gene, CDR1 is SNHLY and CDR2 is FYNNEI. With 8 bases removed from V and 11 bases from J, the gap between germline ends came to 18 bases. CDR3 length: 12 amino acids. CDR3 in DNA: TGTGCCAGCTCCACTCACCGGACAGTCGCTTTCTTT. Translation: CASSTHRTVAFF.

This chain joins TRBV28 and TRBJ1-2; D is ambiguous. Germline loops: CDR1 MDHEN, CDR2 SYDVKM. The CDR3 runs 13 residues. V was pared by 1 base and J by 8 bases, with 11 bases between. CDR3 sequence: CASSLLDWRGYTF. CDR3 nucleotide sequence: TGTGCCAGCAGTTTATTAGATTGGCGGGGCTACACCTTC.

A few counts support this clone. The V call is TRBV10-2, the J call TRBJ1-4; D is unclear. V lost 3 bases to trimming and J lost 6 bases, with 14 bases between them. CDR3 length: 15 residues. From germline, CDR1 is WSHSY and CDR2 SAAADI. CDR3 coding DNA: TGCGCCAGCAGTGATTGGGGAGTGAGTGATGAAAAACTGTTTTTT. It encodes CASSDWGVSDEKLFF.

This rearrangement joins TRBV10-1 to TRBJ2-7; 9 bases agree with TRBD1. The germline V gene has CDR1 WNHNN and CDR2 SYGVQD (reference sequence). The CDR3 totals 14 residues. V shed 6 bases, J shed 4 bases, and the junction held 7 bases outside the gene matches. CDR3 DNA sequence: TGCGCCAGCAGCCCCGGGACAGGGAGTTACGAGCAGTACTTC. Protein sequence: CASSPGTGSYEQYF.

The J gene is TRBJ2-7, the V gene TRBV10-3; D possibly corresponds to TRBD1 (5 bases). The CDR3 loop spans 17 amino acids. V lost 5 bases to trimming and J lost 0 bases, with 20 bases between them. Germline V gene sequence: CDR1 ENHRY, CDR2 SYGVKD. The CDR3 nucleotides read TGTGCCATCAGTACCCACCTGGACAAAAGGAGCTCCTACGAGCAGTACTTC. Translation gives CAISTHLDKRSSYEQYF.

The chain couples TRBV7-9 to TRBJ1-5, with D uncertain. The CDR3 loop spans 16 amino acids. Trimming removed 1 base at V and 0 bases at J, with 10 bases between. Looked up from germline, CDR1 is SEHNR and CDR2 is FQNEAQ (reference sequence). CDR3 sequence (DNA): TGTGCCAGCAGCTTAGGTCCCTCCTTTAGCAATCAGCCCCAGCATTTT. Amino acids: CASSLGPSFSNQPQHF.

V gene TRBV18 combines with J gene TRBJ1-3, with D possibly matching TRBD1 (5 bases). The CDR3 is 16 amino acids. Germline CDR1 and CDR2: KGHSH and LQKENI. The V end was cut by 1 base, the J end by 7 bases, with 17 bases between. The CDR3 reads CASSPLLGGEGNTIYF. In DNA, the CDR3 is TGTGCCAGCTCACCACTTCTCGGGGGTGAAGGGAACACCATATATTTT.

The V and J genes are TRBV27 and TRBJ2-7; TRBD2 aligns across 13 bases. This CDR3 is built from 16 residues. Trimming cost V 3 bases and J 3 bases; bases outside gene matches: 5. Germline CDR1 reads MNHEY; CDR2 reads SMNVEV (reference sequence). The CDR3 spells CASSLMGTSGIYEQYF. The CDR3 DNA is TGTGCCAGCAGTTTGATGGGGACTAGCGGGATCTACGAGCAGTACTTC.

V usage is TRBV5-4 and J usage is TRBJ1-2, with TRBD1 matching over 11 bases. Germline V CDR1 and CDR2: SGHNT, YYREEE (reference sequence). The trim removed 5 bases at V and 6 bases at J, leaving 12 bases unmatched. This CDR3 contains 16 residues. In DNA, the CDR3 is TGTGCCAGCAGGAGGGACAGGGGGGGCTATGGGGATGGCTACACCTTC. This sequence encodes CASRRDRGGYGDGYTF. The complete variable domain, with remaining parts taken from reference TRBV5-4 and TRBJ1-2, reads ETGVTQSPTHLIKTRGQQVTLRCSSQSGHNTVSWYQQALGQGPQFIFQYYREEENGRGNFPPRFSGLQFPNYSSELNVNALELDDSALYLCASRRDRGGYGDGYTFGSGTRLTVV.

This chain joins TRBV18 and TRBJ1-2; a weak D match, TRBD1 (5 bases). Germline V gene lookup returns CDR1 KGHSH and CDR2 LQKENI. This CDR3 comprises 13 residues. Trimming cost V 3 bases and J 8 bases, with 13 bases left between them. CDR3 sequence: CASSPSDTRGYTF. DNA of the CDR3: TGTGCCAGCTCACCGTCGGACACACGGGGCTACACCTTC.

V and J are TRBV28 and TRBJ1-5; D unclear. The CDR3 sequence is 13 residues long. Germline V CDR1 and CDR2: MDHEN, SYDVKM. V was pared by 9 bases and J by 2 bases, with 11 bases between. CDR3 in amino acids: CASSRGGNQPQHF. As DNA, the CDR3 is TGTGCCAGTTCTCGGGGTGGCAATCAGCCCCAGCATTTT.

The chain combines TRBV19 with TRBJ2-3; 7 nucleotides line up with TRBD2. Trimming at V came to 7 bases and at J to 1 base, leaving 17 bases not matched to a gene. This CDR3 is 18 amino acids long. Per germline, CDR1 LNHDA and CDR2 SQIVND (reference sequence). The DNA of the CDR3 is TGTGCCAGTATTCCAAGACCGTTGGGCGGGAGTCGCACAGATACGCAGTATTTT. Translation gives CASIPRPLGGSRTDTQYF.

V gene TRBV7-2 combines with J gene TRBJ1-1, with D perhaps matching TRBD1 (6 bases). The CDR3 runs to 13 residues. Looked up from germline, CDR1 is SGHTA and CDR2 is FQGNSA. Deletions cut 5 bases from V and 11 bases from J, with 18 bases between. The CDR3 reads CASSRLRGLGAFF. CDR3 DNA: TGTGCCAGCAGCCGGTTGCGGGGGCTCGGGGCTTTCTTT.

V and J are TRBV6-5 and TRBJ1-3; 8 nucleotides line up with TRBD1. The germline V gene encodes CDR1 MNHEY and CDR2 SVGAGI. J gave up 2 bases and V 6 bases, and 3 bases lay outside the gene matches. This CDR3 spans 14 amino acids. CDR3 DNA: TGTGCCAGCAGCTTACAGGGGGCTGGAAACACCATATATTTT. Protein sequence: CASSLQGAGNTIYF.

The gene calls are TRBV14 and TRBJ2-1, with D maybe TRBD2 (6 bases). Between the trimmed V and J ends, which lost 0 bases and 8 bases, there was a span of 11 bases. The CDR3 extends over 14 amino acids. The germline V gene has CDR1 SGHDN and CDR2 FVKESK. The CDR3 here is CASSQEGGLYEQFF. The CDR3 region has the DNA TGTGCCAGCAGCCAAGAGGGAGGTTTGTATGAGCAGTTCTTC.